The 27 T cell receptor beta chains below come from one sample, sequenced in a study of CXCR3-negative and CXCR3-positive naive CD8 T cells. UMI-labeled TRB cDNA libraries were prepared by 5' RACE. Reprocessing the 5' RACE reads, TCRdb reports a single entry for every CDR3 protein and omits DNA. The sample has fewer than 90,000 distinct CDR3 sequences. Material for sequencing was naive CXCR3- CD8+ T cells from blood. Subset meaning: CD45RO-CCR7+CD27+CD95- naive CD8+ T cells lacking CXCR3 (TNR3-). All receptors derive from a human donor in good health. Some clones in this sample may be carry-over from other donors' samples.

This sequence joins TRBV10-3 and TRBJ2-1; as DNA is missing, the TRBD1 call by TCRdb cannot be tested. Germline CDR1 ENHRY, CDR2 SYGVKD. This CDR3 has 12 residues. CDR3 loop: CAIGSGFNEQFF.

The CDR3: CSARDIGRSNTEAFF. The chain joins TRBV20-1 to TRBJ1-1; TCRdb's D call, TRBD1, is unchecked because there is no DNA. CDR3 size: 15 residues. CDR1 is DFQATT and CDR2 is SNEGSKA in the germline V gene (reference sequence).

The chain uses TRBV20-1 and TRBJ2-7; TCRdb names TRBD1, which stays unverified in the absence of DNA. Germline CDR1 DFQATT, CDR2 SNEGSKA (reference sequence). This CDR3 contains 17 residues. The CDR3 protein is CSARDGETGASFYEQYF.

CDR3 sequence reads: CSGVLAGETDTQYF. The chain employs TRBV29-1 and TRBJ2-3; TCRdb reports TRBD2, a call that lacks DNA to check it against. Germline CDR1 and CDR2: SQVTM and ANQGSEA. The CDR3 sequence is 14 residues long.

The genes are TRBV4-3 and TRBJ2-1; TCRdb picks TRBD2, but there is no DNA to check that call. The CDR3 sequence is 18 residues long. Germline V gene data show CDR1 as LGHNA and CDR2 as YSLEER. The CDR3 loop reads CASSHRTSGGNSYNEQFF.

V and J are TRBV7-9 and TRBJ2-1; TCRdb proposes TRBD2, but this gene call is untestable without DNA. The CDR3 runs 13 residues. Germline V gene sequence: CDR1 SEHNR, CDR2 FQNEAQ (reference sequence). CDR3 sequence reads: CASTKTSFNEQFF.

The chain couples TRBV20-1 to TRBJ1-1. The CDR3 runs 14 residues. In germline, CDR1 is DFQATT, CDR2 SNEGSKA (reference sequence). The CDR3 protein is CSAPVNDLNTEAFF.

The V and J genes are TRBV29-1 and TRBJ1-1. The CDR3 has 13 residues. Germline lookup yields CDR1 SQVTM and CDR2 ANQGSEA. The CDR3 loop reads CSVIPTVNTEAFF.

The chain links TRBV5-1 to TRBJ2-2. Germline values: CDR1 SGHRS, CDR2 YFSETQ. The CDR3 spans 14 residues. This CDR3 is CASNSPGHTGELFF.

The rearrangement uses TRBV2 and TRBJ2-5; TCRdb designates TRBD2, a call that cannot be tested without DNA. Germline-derived CDR1 and CDR2 are SNHLY and FYNNEI. The CDR3 sequence is 14 residues long. This CDR3 reads CASSEGLATETQYF.

V gene TRBV27 combines with J gene TRBJ2-7. From germline, CDR1 is MNHEY and CDR2 SMNVEV (reference sequence). The length of the CDR3 is 12 residues. CDR3: CASSPTAYEQYF.

The rearrangement links TRBV3-1 to TRBJ2-5. Germline V gene data show CDR1 as LGHDT and CDR2 as YNNKEL (reference sequence). The CDR3 sequence is 13 residues long. CDR3 region: CASSLDPRETQYF.

The J gene is TRBJ2-1, the V gene TRBV3-1; TCRdb outputs TRBD2, but without DNA this stays unchecked. This CDR3 is built from 17 residues. Germline loops: CDR1 LGHDT, CDR2 YNNKEL (reference sequence). The CDR3 sequence is CASSQDWPAGDYNEQFF.

The chain carries TRBV20-1 and TRBJ2-1; checking the TCRdb D call of TRBD2 is not possible without DNA. In germline, CDR1 is DFQATT, CDR2 SNEGSKA (reference sequence). The CDR3 loop spans 14 amino acids. The CDR3 loop reads CSARTLLAYNEQFF.

The J gene is TRBJ2-1, the V gene TRBV19; TCRdb picks TRBD2, but there is no DNA to check that call. CDR1 LNHDA and CDR2 SQIVND come from the germline V gene (reference sequence). The length of the CDR3 is 16 residues. The CDR3 sequence: CASSIVGSGTYNEQFF.

The chain joins TRBV6-6 to TRBJ2-7. Germline lookup yields CDR1 MNHNY and CDR2 SVGAGI (reference sequence). The CDR3 has 11 residues. CDR3 sequence: CASSYFYEQYF.

V gene TRBV10-3 combines with J gene TRBJ2-7; without DNA, the TCRdb call of TRBD2 cannot be checked. CDR1 and CDR2 from the germline V gene are ENHRY and SYGVKD. This CDR3 is 17 amino acids long. CDR3 in amino acids: CAISGGLAGGPHYEQYF.

The V call is TRBV20-1, the J call TRBJ2-3; TCRdb proposes TRBD2, but this gene call is untestable without DNA. The CDR3 covers 16 residues. From germline, CDR1 is DFQATT and CDR2 SNEGSKA (reference sequence). CDR3: CSARDLTSGTANTQYF.

The rearrangement uses TRBV5-5 and TRBJ2-1; TCRdb calls TRBD2, which cannot be checked without DNA. CDR3 size: 15 residues. In germline, CDR1 is SGHKS, CDR2 YYEKEE (reference sequence). Here the CDR3 reads CASSFAGQRVNEQFF.

The chain employs TRBV10-3 and TRBJ2-7; there is no DNA to check the TCRdb D call of TRBD1. There are 13 residues in the CDR3. Germline V gives CDR1 ENHRY, CDR2 SYGVKD. The CDR3 protein is CAISDGQEIEQYF.

V gene TRBV29-1 combines with J gene TRBJ2-1. The germline CDR1 and CDR2 sequences are SQVTM and ANQGSEA. There are 14 residues in the CDR3. CDR3 sequence: CSVDGKSSYNEQFF.

This rearrangement joins TRBV29-1 to TRBJ1-2; absent DNA, TCRdb's TRBD1 call cannot be checked. CDR1 is SQVTM and CDR2 is ANQGSEA in the germline V gene. This CDR3 region has 14 residues. The CDR3 is CSVSTGQGDYGYTF.

J is TRBJ2-7 and V is TRBV20-1. The germline CDR1 and CDR2 sequences are DFQATT and SNEGSKA (reference sequence). CDR3 length: 14 residues. This chain's CDR3 is CSARDQSVSYEQYF.

The chain joins TRBV12-3 or TRBV12-4 to TRBJ2-7; the TRBD1 assignment by TCRdb is unverifiable without DNA. The CDR3 has 14 residues. CDR3 in amino acids: CASSYRGQYLEQYF.

The chain combines TRBV7-9 with TRBJ1-1. The CDR3 has 14 residues. CDR1 and CDR2 from the germline V gene are SEHNR and FQNEAQ (reference sequence). The CDR3 region is CASSRNNLNTEAFF.

The chain couples TRBV7-3 to TRBJ2-3; no DNA is available, so the TRBD1 call from TCRdb remains unchecked. The CDR3 has 16 amino acids. Germline CDR1 and CDR2: SGHTA and FQGTGA. CDR3 sequence: CASSLVAGVSTDTQYF.

The chain employs TRBV7-9 and TRBJ2-7; the TRBD2 assignment by TCRdb is unverifiable without DNA. CDR1 SEHNR and CDR2 FQNEAQ come from the germline V gene (reference sequence). The CDR3 is 17 amino acids. The CDR3 region is CASSSSSGSLGLYEQYF.